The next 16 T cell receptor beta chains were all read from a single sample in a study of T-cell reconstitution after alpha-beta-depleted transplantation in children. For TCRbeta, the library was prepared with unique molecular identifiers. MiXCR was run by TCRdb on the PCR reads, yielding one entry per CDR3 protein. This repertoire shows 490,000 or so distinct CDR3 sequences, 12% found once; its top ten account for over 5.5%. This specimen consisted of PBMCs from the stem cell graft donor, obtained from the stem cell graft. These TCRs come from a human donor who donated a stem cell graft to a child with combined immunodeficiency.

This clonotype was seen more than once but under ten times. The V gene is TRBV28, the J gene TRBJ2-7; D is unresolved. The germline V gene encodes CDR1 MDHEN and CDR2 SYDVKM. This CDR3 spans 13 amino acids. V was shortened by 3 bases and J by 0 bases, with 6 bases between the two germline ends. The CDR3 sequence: CASSFSASYEQYF. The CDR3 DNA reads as TGTGCCAGCAGTTTTTCGGCCTCCTACGAGCAGTACTTC.

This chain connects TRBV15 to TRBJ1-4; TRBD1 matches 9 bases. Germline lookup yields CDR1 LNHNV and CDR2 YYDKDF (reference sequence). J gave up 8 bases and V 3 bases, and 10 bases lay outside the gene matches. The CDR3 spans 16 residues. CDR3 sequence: CATSRGRRTGDEKLFF. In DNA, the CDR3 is TGTGCCACCAGCAGGGGAAGAAGGACAGGGGACGAAAAACTGTTTTTT.

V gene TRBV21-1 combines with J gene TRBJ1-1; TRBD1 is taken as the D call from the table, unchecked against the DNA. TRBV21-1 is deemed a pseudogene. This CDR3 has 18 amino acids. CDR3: CASSPHIWGTVTNTEAFF. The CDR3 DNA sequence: TGTGCCAGCAGCCCCCACATATGGGGGACAGTAACAAACACTGAAGCTTTCTTT.

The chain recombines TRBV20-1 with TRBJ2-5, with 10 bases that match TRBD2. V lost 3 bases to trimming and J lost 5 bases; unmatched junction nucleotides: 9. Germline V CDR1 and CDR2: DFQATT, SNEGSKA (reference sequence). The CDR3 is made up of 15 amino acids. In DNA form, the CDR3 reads TGCAGTGCTAGCTTAGATGGACTAGCGGAGGAGACCCAGTACTTC. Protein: CSASLDGLAEETQYF.

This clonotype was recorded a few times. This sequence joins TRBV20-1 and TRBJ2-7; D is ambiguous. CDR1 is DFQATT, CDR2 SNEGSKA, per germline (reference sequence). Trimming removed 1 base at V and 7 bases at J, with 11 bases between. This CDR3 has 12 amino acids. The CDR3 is CSARVLTREQYF. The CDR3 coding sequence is TGCAGTGCTAGAGTTCTAACTCGGGAGCAGTACTTC.

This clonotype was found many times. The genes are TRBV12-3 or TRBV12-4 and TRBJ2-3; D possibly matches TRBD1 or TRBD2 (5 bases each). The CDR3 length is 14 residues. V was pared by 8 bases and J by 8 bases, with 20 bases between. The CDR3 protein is CASRPFMGVGTQYF. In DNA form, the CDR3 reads TGTGCCAGCCGGCCCTTCATGGGGGTGGGTACGCAGTATTTT.

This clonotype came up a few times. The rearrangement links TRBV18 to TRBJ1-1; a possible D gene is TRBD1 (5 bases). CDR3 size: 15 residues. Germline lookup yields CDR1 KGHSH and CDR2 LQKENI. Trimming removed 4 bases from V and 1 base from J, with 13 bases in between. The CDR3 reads CASSLGAGGNTEAFF. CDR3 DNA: TGTGCCAGCTCACTGGGTGCGGGGGGGAACACTGAAGCTTTCTTT.

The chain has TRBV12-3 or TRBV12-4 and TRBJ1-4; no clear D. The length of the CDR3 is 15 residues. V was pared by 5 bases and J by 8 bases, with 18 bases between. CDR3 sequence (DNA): TGTGCCAGCAGTCTACCGGCCCTAACCCCCGAAAAACTGTTTTTT. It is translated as CASSLPALTPEKLFF.

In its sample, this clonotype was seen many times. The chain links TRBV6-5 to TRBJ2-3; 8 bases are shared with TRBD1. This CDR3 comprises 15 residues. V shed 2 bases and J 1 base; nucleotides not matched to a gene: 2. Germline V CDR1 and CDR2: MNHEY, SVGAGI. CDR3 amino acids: CASSYATGGTDTQYF. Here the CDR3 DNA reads TGTGCCAGCAGTTACGCGACAGGGGGCACAGATACGCAGTATTTT.

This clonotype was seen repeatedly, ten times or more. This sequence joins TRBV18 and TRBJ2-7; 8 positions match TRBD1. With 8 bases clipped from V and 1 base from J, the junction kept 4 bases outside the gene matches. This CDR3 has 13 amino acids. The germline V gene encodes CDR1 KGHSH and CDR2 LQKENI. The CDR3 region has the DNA TGTGCCAGCCAGGACAGGGAATCCTACGAGCAGTACTTC. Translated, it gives CASQDRESYEQYF.

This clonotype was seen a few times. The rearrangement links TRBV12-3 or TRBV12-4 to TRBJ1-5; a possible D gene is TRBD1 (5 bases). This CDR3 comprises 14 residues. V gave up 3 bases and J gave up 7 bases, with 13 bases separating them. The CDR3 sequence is CASSFSGGGQPQHF. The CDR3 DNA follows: TGTGCCAGCAGTTTTTCGGGGGGTGGCCAGCCCCAGCATTTT.

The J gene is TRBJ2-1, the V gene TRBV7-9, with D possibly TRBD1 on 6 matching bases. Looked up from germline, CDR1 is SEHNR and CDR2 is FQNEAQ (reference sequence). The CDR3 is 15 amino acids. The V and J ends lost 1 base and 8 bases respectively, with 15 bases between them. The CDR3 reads CASSLGRGPLDEQFF. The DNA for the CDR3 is TGTGCCAGCAGCTTAGGCAGGGGACCGTTGGATGAGCAGTTCTTC.

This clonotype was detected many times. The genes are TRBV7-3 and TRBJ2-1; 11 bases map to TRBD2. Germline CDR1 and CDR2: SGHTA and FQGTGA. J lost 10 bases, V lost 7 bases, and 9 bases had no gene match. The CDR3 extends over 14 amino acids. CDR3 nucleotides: TGTGCCAGCACCCAACTAGCGGGAGTTGGAGAGCAGTTCTTC. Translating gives CASTQLAGVGEQFF.

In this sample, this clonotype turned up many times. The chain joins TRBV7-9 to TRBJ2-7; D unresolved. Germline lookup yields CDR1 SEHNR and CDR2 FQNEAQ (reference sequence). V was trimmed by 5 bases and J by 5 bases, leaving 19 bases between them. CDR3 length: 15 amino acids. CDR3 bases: TGTGCCAGCAGCCCTCCCAACCGGGTTTCACACGAGCAGTACTTC. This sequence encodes CASSPPNRVSHEQYF.

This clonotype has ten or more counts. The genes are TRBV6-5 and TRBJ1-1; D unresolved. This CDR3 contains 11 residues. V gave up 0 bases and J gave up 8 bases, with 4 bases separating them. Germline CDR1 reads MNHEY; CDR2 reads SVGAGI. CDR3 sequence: CASSYSGEAFF. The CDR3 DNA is TGTGCCAGCAGTTACTCCGGGGAAGCTTTCTTT.

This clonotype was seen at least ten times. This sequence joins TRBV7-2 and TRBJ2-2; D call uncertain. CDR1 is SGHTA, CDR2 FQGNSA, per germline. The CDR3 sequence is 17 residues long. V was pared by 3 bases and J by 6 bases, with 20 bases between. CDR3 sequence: CASSFPRFGSRAGELFF. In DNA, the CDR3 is TGTGCCAGCAGCTTTCCCCGTTTTGGTAGTCGGGCCGGGGAGCTGTTTTTT.